The sequence of this TCR beta chain was determined in a study of cytomegalovirus exposure and HLA in healthy donors. Participants comprised healthy donors of bone marrow. Study-wide results and limits: Later analysis associated a missense DCLRE1C variant with TCR beta V- and J-gene trimming.

PCR used 60 Vbeta primers and 13 Jbeta primers. Profiled with immunoSEQ multiplex PCR; TCRdb holds only in-frame clones, not every one. The profile shows approximately 180,000 clones, around four fifths of them singletons. To note about this clone: Antigen specificity is unknown.

V shed 3 bases, J shed 5 bases, and the junction held 9 bases outside the gene matches. The V gene's germline CDR1 is KGHSH and CDR2 LQKENI. The CDR3 contains 17 residues. The sample consisted of PBMCs. This receptor was taken from a woman in her sixties or seventies in good health and CMV-seropositive. The chain uses TRBV18 and TRBJ2-7, with TRBD2 matching 14 bases. CDR3 amino acids: CASSPGTSGSLLNEQYF. CDR3 nucleotide sequence: TGTGCCAGCTCACCCGGGACTAGCGGGAGCTTGCTGAACGAGCAGTACTTC.